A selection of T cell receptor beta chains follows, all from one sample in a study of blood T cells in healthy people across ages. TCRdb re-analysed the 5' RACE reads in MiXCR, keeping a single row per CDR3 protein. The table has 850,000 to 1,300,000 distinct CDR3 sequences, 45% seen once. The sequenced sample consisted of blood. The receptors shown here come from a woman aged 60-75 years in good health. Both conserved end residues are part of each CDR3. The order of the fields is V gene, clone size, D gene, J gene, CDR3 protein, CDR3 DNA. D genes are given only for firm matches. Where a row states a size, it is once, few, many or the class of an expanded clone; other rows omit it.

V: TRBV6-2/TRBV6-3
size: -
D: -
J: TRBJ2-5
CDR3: CASSYGIGISQETQYF
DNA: TGTGCCAGCAGTTACGGGATTGGGATCAGCCAAGAGACCCAGTACTTC

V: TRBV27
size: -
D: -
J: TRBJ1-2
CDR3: CASSPPGGFNYGYTF
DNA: TGTGCCAGCAGTCCCCCAGGTGGGTTCAACTATGGCTACACCTTC

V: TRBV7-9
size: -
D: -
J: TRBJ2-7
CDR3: CASSWGTPGDEQYF
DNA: TGTGCCAGCAGCTGGGGGACACCGGGAGACGAGCAGTACTTC

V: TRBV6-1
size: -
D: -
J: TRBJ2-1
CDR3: CASSALGLQNNEQFF
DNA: TGTGCCAGCAGTGCTCTGGGACTGCAGAACAATGAGCAGTTCTTC

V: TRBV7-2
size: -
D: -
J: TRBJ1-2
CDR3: CASNLRGYGYTF
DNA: TGTGCCAGCAACCTGCGAGGCTATGGCTACACCTTC

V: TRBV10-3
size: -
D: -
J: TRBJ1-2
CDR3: CAISEKDEGDGYTF
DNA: TGTGCCATCAGTGAAAAGGACGAAGGGGACGGCTACACCTTC

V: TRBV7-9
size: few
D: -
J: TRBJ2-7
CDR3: CASSLPGRAYEQYF
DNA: TGTGCCAGCAGCTTACCGGGCAGGGCCTACGAGCAGTACTTC

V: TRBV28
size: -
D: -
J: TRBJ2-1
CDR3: CASSRSGEQFF
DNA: TGTGCCAGCAGTCGTTCGGGCGAGCAGTTCTTC

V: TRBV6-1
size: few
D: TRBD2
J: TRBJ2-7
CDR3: CASSGSGRVREQYF
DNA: TGTGCCAGCAGTGGTAGCGGGAGAGTAAGAGAGCAGTACTTC

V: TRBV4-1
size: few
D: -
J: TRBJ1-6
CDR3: CASSQPQGSDSPLHF
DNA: TGCGCCAGCAGCCAACCACAGGGCTCCGACTCACCCCTCCACTTT

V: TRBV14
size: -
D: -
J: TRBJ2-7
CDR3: CASSPRVDEQYF
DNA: TGTGCCAGCAGCCCCCGGGTAGACGAGCAGTACTTC

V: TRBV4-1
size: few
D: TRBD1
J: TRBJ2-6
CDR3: CASSQVGDSLSGANVLTF
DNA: TGCGCCAGCAGCCAAGTGGGGGACAGCCTATCTGGGGCCAACGTCCTGACTTTC

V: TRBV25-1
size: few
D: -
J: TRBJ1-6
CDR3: CASSEYQGPKSPLHF
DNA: TGTGCCAGCAGTGAATATCAGGGCCCCAAGTCACCCCTCCACTTT

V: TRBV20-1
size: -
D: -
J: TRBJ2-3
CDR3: CSAIRAGYMVPQYF
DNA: TGCAGTGCGATCCGGGCCGGGTATATGGTACCGCAGTATTTT

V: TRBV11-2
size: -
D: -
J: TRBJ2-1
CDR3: CASSRAENYNEQFF
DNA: TGTGCCAGCAGCCGGGCGGAGAATTACAATGAGCAGTTCTTC

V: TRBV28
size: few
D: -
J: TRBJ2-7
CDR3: CASSLTYPKQTYEQYF
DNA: TGTGCCAGCAGTTTGACCTACCCCAAGCAAACCTACGAGCAGTACTTC

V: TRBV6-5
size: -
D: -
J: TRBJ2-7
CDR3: CATGRQVYEQYF
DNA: TGTGCCACAGGCCGGCAGGTCTACGAGCAGTACTTC

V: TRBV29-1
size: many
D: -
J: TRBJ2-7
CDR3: CSVHTGFEQYF
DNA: TGCAGCGTTCATACAGGGTTCGAGCAGTACTTC

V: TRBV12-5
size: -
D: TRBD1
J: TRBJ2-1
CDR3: CASVGGTGVWNEQFF
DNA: TGTGCTAGTGTGGGGGGGACAGGGGTCTGGAATGAGCAGTTCTTC

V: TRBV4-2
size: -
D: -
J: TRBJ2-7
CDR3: CASSQENSGTHEQYF
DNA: TGTGCCAGCAGCCAAGAGAATAGCGGTACCCACGAGCAGTACTTC

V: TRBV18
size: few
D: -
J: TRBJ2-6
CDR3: CASSPPGQRSGANVLTF
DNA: TGTGCCAGCTCACCACCGGGACAACGCTCTGGGGCCAACGTCCTGACTTTC

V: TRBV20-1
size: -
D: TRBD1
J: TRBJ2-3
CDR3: CSARAGDRLTDTQYF
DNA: TGCAGTGCTAGAGCAGGGGACAGACTCACAGATACGCAGTATTTT

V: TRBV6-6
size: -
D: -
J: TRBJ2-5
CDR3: CASKGNNEQYF
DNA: TGTGCCAGCAAGGGTAACAATGAGCAGTACTTC

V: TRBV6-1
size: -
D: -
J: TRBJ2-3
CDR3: CASSESGGDGDTQYF
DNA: TGTGCCAGCAGTGAGTCAGGCGGTGATGGAGATACGCAGTATTTT

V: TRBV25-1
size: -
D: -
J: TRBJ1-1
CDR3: CAISERPEAFF
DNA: TGTGCCATCAGTGAGAGGCCTGAAGCTTTCTTT

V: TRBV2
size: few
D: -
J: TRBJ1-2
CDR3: CASRDLSGYTF
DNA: TGTGCCAGCAGGGATTTAAGTGGCTACACCTTC